These 2 T cell receptor beta chains originate from one sample sequenced in a study of breast tumors, draining lymph nodes, adjacent tissues (dated by TCRdb to about 2016). Library preparation employed multiplex PCR. Instrument used: Illumina HiSeq 2000. Using fastp trimming at Q25 and MiXCR clonotype assembly, TCRdb reanalyzed the public sequencing data and kept in-frame beta chains. Merged by CDR3 protein, the rows form single entries marked with the most common genes and DNA. A total of 15,000 or so distinct CDR3 sequences appear in this sample, about 45% of them only once. Clones ranked in the top ten supply more than 10% of the sample. What was sequenced was tumor-adjacent breast tissue. Receptor source: a female donor with breast cancer. Some clones in this sample may be carry-over from other donors' samples.

The gene calls are TRBV9 and TRBJ2-7; possibly TRBD2 for D (6 bases). The CDR3 length is 12 residues. From germline, CDR1 is SGDLS and CDR2 YYNGEE. The V end lost 5 bases, the J end lost 7 bases, and 13 bases lay between the germline ends. The CDR3: CASSPGGMEQYF. DNA of the CDR3: TGTGCCAGCAGTCCAGGAGGGATGGAGCAGTACTTC. Full variable domain (remainder filled in from reference TRBV9 and TRBJ2-7): DSGVTQTPKHLITATGQRVTLRCSPRSGDLSVYWYQQSLDQGLQFLIQYYNGEERAKGNILERFSAQQFPDLHSELNLSSLELGDSALYFCASSPGGMEQYFGPGTRLTVT.

Ten or more counts support this clonotype. The chain joins TRBV12-3 or TRBV12-4 to TRBJ2-3, with 7 bases fitting TRBD2. This CDR3 contains 13 residues. The ends lost 7 bases at V and 3 bases at J; junction bases unmatched: 4. The CDR3: CASKREATDTQYF. The DNA of the CDR3 is TGTGCCAGCAAACGGGAGGCTACAGATACGCAGTATTTT.